A selection of T cell receptor beta chains follows, all from one sample in a study of early T cells in non-severe SARS-CoV-2 infection. TCRdb processed the 5' RACE reads anew with MiXCR; each CDR3 protein has one entry. The sample has about 26,000 distinct CDR3 sequences; 4% to 4.5% are singletons. Sequencing input: whole blood. The receptors derive from an adult who was a healthcare worker with PCR-confirmed SARS-CoV-2 infection or an uninfected control (not recorded which). The CDR3 runs from the conserved cysteine through the conserved F or W.

CDR3aa: CASSLVPGDYGYTF; v_gene: TRBV5-1; j_gene: TRBJ1-2
CDR3aa: CASSLIVASGRAYNEQFF; v_gene: TRBV5-6; j_gene: TRBJ2-1
CDR3aa: CASSEVLAESNEQFF; v_gene: TRBV2; j_gene: TRBJ2-1
CDR3aa: CAIGRLAETYNEQFF; v_gene: TRBV10-3; j_gene: TRBJ2-1
CDR3aa: CASSLFQTGTAGGEQYF; v_gene: TRBV7-3; j_gene: TRBJ2-7
CDR3aa: CSVARTGGDEQYF; v_gene: TRBV29-1; j_gene: TRBJ2-7
CDR3aa: CSVEAGNTIYF; v_gene: TRBV29-1; j_gene: TRBJ1-3
CDR3aa: CASSYSPGREQFF; v_gene: TRBV6-5; j_gene: TRBJ2-1
CDR3aa: CASSQDASAGSSYEQYF; v_gene: TRBV4-2; j_gene: TRBJ2-7
CDR3aa: CASRETGAGNEQFF; v_gene: TRBV12-3/TRBV12-4; j_gene: TRBJ2-1
CDR3aa: CASSRLAGDFNEQFF; v_gene: TRBV7-3; j_gene: TRBJ2-1
CDR3aa: CASSQDWRGAGSTF; v_gene: TRBV3-1; j_gene: TRBJ1-2
CDR3aa: CASSLIPGWGYTNEKLFF; v_gene: TRBV11-2; j_gene: TRBJ1-4
CDR3aa: CASSSSGLSGNTIYF; v_gene: TRBV11-2; j_gene: TRBJ1-3
CDR3aa: CASGPKPNTIYF; v_gene: TRBV6-6; j_gene: TRBJ1-3
CDR3aa: CASSFSRDRAYEQYF; v_gene: TRBV5-1; j_gene: TRBJ2-7
CDR3aa: CSARPPGLSYEQYF; v_gene: TRBV20-1; j_gene: TRBJ2-7
CDR3aa: CASSPPLTGGRSSYNEQFF; v_gene: TRBV18; j_gene: TRBJ2-1
CDR3aa: CASSSQTGSDEQYF; v_gene: TRBV28; j_gene: TRBJ2-7
CDR3aa: CASSLTSRLAGGVVTQYF; v_gene: TRBV7-3; j_gene: TRBJ2-3
CDR3aa: CASSVDQVPYEQYF; v_gene: TRBV9; j_gene: TRBJ2-7
CDR3aa: CATSRDLQNYGYTF; v_gene: TRBV15; j_gene: TRBJ1-2
CDR3aa: CASSSLPGQENGYTF; v_gene: TRBV7-3; j_gene: TRBJ1-2
CDR3aa: CATSDRTRTSGRTGELFF; v_gene: TRBV24-1; j_gene: TRBJ2-2
CDR3aa: CASRTIGQGINQPQHF; v_gene: TRBV6-5; j_gene: TRBJ1-5
CDR3aa: CASSLGQPNQPQHF; v_gene: TRBV5-1; j_gene: TRBJ1-5
CDR3aa: CASSFSSGSYEQYF; v_gene: TRBV7-2; j_gene: TRBJ2-7
CDR3aa: CASSRQNTGELFF; v_gene: TRBV18; j_gene: TRBJ2-2
CDR3aa: CASRRTGGNEQFF; v_gene: TRBV11-3; j_gene: TRBJ2-1
CDR3aa: CSVEASGWGVNEQFF; v_gene: TRBV29-1; j_gene: TRBJ2-1